Below, 4 T cell receptor beta chains from the same sample are listed, as sequenced in a study of tumor and adjacent non-tumor tissue in lung cancer. RNA was extracted from bulk tissue without any cell sorting. TCRbeta libraries were built with three rounds of nested PCR, modified from ARM-PCR. Each CDR3 protein gets one entry after TCRdb re-called the multiplex PCR reads with MiXCR. The table records approximately 79,000 distinct CDR3 sequences, 55% to 75% of them present only once. The specimen sequenced was lung tumor tissue. The receptor set was obtained from a woman aged 40 to 50 with non-small cell lung cancer.

Concerning this clonotype: At one end, the junction sequence differs from germline, possibly due to a read error. The chain links TRBV4-1 to TRBJ2-7, with 8 bases matching TRBD2. In germline, CDR1 is MGHRA, CDR2 YSYEKL. The CDR3 has 15 residues. In nucleotides, the CDR3 is TGCGCCAGCAGCCAAGATCGACTAGCGCCCTACGAGCAATACTTC. Amino acids: CASSQDRLAPYEQYF.

Remarks on this clonotype: Compared with germline, one end of the junction differs, possibly owing to a read error. The gene calls are TRBV11-2 and TRBJ1-6; D uncertain. This CDR3 contains 15 residues. CDR1 and CDR2 (germline): SGHAT, FQNNGV. The CDR3 is CANSLASWNNSPLHF. In nucleotides, the CDR3 is TGTGCCAACAGCTTAGCCTCGTGGAATAATTCACCCCTCCATTTT.

This clonotype was seen repeatedly, ten times or more. The J gene is TRBJ2-3, the V gene TRBV30; D might be TRBD1 (7 bases). Germline V gene sequence: CDR1 GTSNPN, CDR2 SVGIG (reference sequence). Trimming shortened V by 0 bases and J by 4 bases, and 14 bases separated the two germline ends. This CDR3 has 15 amino acids. CDR3 coding DNA: TGTGCCTGGAGTGTTCCGCAGGGGGGAGCAGATACGCAGTATTTT. Its translation: CAWSVPQGGADTQYF.

The rearrangement joins TRBV4-1 to TRBJ2-1; D perhaps matches TRBD2 (5 bases). V gave up 10 bases and J gave up 6 bases, with 19 bases separating them. Germline CDR1 MGHRA, CDR2 YSYEKL. The length of the CDR3 is 14 residues. As DNA, the CDR3 is TGCGCCACCAATGAAATAACTAGTTCCAATGAGCAGTTCTTC. The encoded protein is CATNEITSSNEQFF.